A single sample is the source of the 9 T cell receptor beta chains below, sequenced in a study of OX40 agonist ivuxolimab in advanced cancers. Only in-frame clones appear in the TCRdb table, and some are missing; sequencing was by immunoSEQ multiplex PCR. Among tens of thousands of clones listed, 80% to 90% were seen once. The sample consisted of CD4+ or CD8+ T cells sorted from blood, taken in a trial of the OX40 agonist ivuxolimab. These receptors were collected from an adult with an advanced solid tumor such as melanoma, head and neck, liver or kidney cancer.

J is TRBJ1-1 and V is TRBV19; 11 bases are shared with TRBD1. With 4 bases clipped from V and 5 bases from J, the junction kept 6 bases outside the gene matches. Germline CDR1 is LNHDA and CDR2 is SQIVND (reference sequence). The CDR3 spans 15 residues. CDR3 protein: CASSTDRGRRTEAFF. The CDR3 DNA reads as TGTGCCAGTAGTACGGACAGGGGGCGCCGGACTGAAGCTTTCTTT.

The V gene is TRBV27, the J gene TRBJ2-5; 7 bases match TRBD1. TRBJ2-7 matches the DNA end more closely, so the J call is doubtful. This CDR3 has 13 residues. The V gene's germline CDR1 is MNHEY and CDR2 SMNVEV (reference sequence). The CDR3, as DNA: TGTGCCAGCAGCCAGGGACAGAACTACGAGCAGTACTTC. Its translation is CASSQGQNYEQYF.

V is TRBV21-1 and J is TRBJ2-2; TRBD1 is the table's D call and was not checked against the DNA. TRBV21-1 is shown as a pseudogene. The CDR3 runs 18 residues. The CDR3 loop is CASSTETGYGGATGELFF. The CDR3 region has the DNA TGTGCCAGCAGCACAGAGACAGGGTACGGGGGAGCCACCGGGGAGCTGTTTTTT.

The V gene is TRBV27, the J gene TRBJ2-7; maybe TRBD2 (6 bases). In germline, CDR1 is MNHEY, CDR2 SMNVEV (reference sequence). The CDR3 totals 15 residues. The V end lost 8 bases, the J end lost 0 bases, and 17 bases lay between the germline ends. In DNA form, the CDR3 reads TGTGCCAGCCTCCTAGGATGGCGGGGCTCCTACGAGCAGTACTTC. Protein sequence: CASLLGWRGSYEQYF.

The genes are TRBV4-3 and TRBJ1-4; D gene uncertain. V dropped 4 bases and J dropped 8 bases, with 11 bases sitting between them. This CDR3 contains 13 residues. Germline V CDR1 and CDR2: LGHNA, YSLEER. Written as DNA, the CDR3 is TGCGCCAGCAGCCCGAGGCCGGGGGAAAAACTGTTTTTT. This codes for CASSPRPGEKLFF.

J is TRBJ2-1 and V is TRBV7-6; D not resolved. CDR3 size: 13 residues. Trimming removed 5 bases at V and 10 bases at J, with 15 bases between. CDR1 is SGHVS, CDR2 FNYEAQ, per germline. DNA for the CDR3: TGTGCCAGCAGCCCGCCGGTGACCGAGGAGCAGTTCTTC. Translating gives CASSPPVTEEQFF.

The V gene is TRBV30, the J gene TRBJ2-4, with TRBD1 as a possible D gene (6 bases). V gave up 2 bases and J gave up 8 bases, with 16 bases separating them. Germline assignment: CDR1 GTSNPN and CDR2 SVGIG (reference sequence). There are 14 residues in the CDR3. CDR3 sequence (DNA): TGTGCCTGGAGTCCCTGGGGGCACTTGGACATTCAGTACTTC. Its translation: CAWSPWGHLDIQYF. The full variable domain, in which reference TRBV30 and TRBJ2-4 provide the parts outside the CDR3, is SQTIHQWPATLVQPVGSPLSLECTVEGTSNPNLYWYRQAAGRGLQLLFYSVGIGQISSEVPQNLSASRPQDRQFILSSKKLLLSDSGFYLCAWSPWGHLDIQYFGAGTRLSVL.

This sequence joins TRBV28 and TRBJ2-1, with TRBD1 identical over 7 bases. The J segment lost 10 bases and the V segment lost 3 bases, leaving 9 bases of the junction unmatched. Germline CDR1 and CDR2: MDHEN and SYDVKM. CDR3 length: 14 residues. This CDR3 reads CASSFGDSPGEQFF. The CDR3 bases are TGTGCCAGCAGTTTTGGGGACAGCCCAGGGGAGCAGTTCTTC.

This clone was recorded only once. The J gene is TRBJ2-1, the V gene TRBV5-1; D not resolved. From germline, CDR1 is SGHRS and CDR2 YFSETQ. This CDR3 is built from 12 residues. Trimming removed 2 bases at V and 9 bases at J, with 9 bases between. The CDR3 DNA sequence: TGCGCCAGCAGCTTTGACACTGGTGAGCAGTTCTTC. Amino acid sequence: CASSFDTGEQFF.